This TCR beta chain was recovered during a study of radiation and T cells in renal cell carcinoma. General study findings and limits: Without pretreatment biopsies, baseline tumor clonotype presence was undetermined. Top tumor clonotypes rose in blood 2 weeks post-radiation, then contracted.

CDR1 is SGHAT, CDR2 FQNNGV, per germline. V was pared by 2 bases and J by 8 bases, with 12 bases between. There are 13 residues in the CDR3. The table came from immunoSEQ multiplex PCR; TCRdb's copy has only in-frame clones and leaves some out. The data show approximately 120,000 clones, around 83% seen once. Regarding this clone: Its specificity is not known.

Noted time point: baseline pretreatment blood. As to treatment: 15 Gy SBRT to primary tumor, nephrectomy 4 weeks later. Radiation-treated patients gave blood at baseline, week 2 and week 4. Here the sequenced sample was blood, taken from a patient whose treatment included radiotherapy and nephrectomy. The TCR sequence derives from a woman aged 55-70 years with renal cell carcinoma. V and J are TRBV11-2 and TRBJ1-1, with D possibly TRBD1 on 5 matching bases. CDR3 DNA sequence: TGTGCCAGCAGCTTATCGGTCAGGGTGGAAGCTTTCTTT. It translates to CASSLSVRVEAFF.